The sequence of this TCR beta chain was determined in a study of CD8+ T cells in alopecia areata. General observations from the study: The study found TCR sharing across patients less clear than in mice, possibly for HLA reasons. Higher clonality was seen in lesional scalp than in normal scalp, especially in alopecia totalis/universalis.

On this clone itself: The antigen is unknown. A junction end diverges from the germline sequence, so it may reflect a read error.

The CDR3 extends over 13 amino acids. Germline V gene data show CDR1 as SQVTM and CDR2 as ANQGSEA. RNA, once extracted, was reverse transcribed into cDNA for use as the sequencing template. Using immunoSEQ multiplex PCR, the repertoire was profiled, and TCRdb retains in-frame clones only, with some absent. The sample has roughly 150,000 clones; roughly 60% are singletons. It was from PBMCs that CD4+ and CD8+ T cells were sorted. The genes are TRBV29-1 and TRBJ1-2; D remains unclear. The sequence derives from a human donor in good health. The specimen sequenced was CD4+ T cells sorted from blood. The CDR3 nucleotides read TGCAGCGTTGCGACACAAATTAACTATGGCCACACCTTC. As protein: CSVATQINYGHTF. Combining the CDR3 with reference TRBV29-1 and TRBJ1-2 gives the whole variable domain SAVISQKPSRDICQRGTSLTIQCQVDSQVTMMFWYRQQPGQSLTLIATANQGSEATYESGFVIDKFPISRPNLTFSTLTVSNMSPEDSSIYLCSVATQINYGHTFGSGTRLTVV.